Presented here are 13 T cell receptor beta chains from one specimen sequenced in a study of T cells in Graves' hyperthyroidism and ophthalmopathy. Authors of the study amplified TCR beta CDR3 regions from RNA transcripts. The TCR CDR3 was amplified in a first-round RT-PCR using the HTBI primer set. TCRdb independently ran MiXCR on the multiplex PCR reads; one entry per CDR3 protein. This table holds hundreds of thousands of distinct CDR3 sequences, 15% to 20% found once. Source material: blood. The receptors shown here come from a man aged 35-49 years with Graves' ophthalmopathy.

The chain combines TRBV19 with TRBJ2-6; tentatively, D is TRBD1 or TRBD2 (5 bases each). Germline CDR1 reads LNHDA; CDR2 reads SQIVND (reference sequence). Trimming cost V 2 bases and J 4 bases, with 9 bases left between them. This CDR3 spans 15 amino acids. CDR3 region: CASSIRRDGANVLTF. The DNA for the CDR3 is TGTGCCAGTAGTATAAGACGGGACGGGGCCAACGTCCTGACTTTC.

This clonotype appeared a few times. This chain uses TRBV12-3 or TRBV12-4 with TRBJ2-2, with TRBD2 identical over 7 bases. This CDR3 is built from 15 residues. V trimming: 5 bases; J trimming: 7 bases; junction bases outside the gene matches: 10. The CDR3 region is CASSGKAGRGGELFF. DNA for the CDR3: TGTGCCAGCAGTGGAAAAGCGGGGAGGGGCGGGGAGCTGTTTTTT.

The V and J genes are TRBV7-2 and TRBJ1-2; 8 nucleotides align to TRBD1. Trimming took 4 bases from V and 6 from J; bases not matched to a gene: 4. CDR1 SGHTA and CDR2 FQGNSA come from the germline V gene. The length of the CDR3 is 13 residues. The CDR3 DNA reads TGTGCCAGCAGCTCCGCCAGGGGGCATGGCTACACCTTC. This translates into CASSSARGHGYTF.

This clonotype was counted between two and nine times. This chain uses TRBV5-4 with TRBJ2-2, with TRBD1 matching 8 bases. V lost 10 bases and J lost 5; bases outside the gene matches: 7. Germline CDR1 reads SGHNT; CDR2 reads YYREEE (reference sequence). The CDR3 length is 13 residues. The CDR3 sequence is CAGSGGRTGELFF. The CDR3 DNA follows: TGTGCCGGCTCAGGGGGCCGGACCGGGGAGCTGTTTTTT.

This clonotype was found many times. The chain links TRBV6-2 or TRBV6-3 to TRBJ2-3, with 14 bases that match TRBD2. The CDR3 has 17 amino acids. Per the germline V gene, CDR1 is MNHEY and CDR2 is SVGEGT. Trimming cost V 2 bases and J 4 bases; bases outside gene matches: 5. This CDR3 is CASSYGGLAGVADTQYF. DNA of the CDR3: TGTGCCAGCAGTTACGGGGGACTAGCGGGAGTTGCAGATACGCAGTATTTT.

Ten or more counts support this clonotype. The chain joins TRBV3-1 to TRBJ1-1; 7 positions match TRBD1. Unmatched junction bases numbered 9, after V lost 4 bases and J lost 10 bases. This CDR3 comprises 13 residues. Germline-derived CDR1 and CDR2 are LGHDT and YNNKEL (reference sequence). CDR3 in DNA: TGTGCCAGCAGCCCAGACAGGGACGGGGCAGCTTTCTTT. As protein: CASSPDRDGAAFF. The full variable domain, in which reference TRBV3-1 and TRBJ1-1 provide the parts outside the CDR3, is DTAVSQTPKYLVTQMGNDKSIKCEQNLGHDTMYWYKQDSKKFLKIMFSYNNKELIINETVPNRFSPKSPDKAHLNLHINSLELGDSAVYFCASSPDRDGAAFFGQGTRLTVV.

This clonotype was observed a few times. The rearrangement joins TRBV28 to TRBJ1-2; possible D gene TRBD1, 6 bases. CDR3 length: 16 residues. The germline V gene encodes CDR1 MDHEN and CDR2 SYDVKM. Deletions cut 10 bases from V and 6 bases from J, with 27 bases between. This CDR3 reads CATKPPPGQGGHGYTF. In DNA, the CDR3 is TGTGCCACCAAACCCCCCCCCGGTCAAGGGGGGCATGGCTACACCTTC.

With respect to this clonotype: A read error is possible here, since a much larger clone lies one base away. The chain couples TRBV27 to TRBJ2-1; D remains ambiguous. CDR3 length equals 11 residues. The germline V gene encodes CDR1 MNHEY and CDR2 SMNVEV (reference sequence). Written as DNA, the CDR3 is TGTGCCAGCAGTGAATACAATGAGCAGCTCTTC. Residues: CASSEYNEQLF.

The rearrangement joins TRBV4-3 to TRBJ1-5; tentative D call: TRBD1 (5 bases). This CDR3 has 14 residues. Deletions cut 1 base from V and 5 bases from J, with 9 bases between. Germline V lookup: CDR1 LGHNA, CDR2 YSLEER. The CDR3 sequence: CASSQVLGDQPQHF. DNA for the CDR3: TGCGCCAGCAGCCAAGTGTTGGGGGATCAGCCCCAGCATTTT.

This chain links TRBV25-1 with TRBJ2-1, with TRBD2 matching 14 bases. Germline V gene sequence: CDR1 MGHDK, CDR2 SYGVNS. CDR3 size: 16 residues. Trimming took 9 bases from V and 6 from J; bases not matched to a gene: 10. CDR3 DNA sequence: TGTGCCAGAGGGACTAGCGGGAGAGGGCTATTCAATGAGCAGTTCTTC. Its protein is CARGTSGRGLFNEQFF.

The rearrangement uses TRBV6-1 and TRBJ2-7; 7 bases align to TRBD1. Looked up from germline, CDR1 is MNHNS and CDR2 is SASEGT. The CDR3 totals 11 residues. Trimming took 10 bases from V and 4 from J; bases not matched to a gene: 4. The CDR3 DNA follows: TGTGCCACCTCACAGGGGTACGAGCAGTACTTC. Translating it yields CATSQGYEQYF.

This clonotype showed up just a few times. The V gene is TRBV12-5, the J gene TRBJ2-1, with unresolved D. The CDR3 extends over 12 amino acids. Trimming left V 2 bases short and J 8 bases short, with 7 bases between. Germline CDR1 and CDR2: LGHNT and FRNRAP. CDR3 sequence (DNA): TGTGCTAGTGGTTTGAACTATTATGAGCAGTTCTTC. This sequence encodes CASGLNYYEQFF.

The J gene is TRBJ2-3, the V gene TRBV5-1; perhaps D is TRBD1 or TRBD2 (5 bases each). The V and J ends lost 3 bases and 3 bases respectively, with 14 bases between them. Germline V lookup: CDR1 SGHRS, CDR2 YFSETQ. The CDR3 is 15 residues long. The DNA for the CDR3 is TGCGCCAGCAGCTCGGGGACGAGGAAAACAGATACGCAGTATTTT. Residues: CASSSGTRKTDTQYF.